This section outlines one TCR beta chain sequence together with its context. Its antigen is still unknown. A much bigger clone sits one base away, suggesting this may be a read error. It was from 20,000 to 1,000,000 sorted cells, with 10%, 30% or 50% RNA, that naive CD8 libraries came. Bulk libraries came from a prior protocol with listed TCR primers. TCRdb reprocessed the PCR reads via MiXCR and lists one record per CDR3 protein. The table lists about 640,000 distinct CDR3 sequences, roughly 21% of them singletons, with 0.85% to 0.9% in the top ten. This sample was included in a study of molecular identifiers for immune sequencing clone quantification. The CDR3 runs to 15 residues. The germline V gene has CDR1 LGHNA and CDR2 YNFKEQ. Points from the study as a whole: Clones of above 20 RNA copies carried over 98% of effector molecules; in naive cells they carried under 1%. Highly expanded clone sizes could be underestimated by identical TCR molecules sharing a barcode.

Sequences were obtained from naive CD8+ T cells from blood, with Jurkat cell RNA spiked in. The sample's subset: FACS-sorted CD8+CD4-CCR7+CD45RA+ naive T cells. The J gene is TRBJ2-7, the V gene TRBV4-2; possibly TRBD1 or TRBD2 for D (5 bases each). This receptor was identified in a human donor in good health. Some libraries in this study had Jurkat cell RNA spiked in. Written as DNA, the CDR3 is TGTGCCTGCAGCCAAGAAGAGGGGTACGGCTACGAGCAGTACTTC. Amino acid sequence: CACSQEEGYGYEQYF.